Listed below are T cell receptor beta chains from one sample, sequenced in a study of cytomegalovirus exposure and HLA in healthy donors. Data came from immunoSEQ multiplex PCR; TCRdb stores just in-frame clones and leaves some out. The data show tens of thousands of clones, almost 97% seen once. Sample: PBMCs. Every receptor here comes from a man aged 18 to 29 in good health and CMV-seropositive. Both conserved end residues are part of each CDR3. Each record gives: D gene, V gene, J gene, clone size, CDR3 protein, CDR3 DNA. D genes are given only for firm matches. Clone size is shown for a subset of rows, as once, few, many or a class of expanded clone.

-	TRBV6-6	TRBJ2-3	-	CASAETSLTDTQYF	TGTGCCAGCGCCGAGACTAGTCTGACAGATACGCAGTATTTT
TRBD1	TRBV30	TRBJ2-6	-	CACYRGRLQSGANVLTF	TGTGCCTGCTACAGGGGCCGACTCCAATCTGGGGCCAACGTCCTGACTTTC
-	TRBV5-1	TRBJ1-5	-	CASSLATGNQPQHF	TGCGCCAGCAGCCTAGCCACGGGCAATCAGCCCCAGCATTTT
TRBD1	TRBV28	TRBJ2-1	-	CASRGTGYTYNEQFF	TGTGCCAGCAGGGGGACAGGGTACACCTACAATGAGCAGTTCTTC
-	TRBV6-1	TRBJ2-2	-	CASSGTGQSTGELFF	TGTGCCAGCAGTGGCACTGGGCAGTCCACCGGGGAGCTGTTTTTT
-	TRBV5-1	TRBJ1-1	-	CASSFSPPAAEAFF	TGCGCCAGCAGCTTCAGCCCCCCGGCGGCTGAAGCTTTCTTT
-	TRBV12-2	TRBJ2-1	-	CANPGDYNNEQFF	TGTGCGAACCCAGGGGACTATAACAATGAGCAGTTCTTC
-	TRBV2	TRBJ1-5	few	CASRKTGDQPQHF	TGTGCCAGCAGGAAGACAGGTGATCAGCCCCAGCATTTT
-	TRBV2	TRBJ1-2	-	CASCSAGVLVYGYTF	TGTGCCAGCTGCTCCGCGGGGGTCCTGGTCTATGGCTACACCTTC
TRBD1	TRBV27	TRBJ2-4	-	CASRTGGLGIQYF	TGTGCCAGCAGGACAGGGGGATTAGGCATTCAGTACTTC
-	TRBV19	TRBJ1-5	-	CAGGEGAGQPQHF	TGTGCCGGAGGGGAAGGGGCAGGTCAGCCCCAGCATTTT
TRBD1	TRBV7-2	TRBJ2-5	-	CASSLSATGGIGKTQYF	TGTGCCAGCAGCTTGTCGGCGACAGGGGGCATCGGAAAGACCCAGTACTTC
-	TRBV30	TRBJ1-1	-	CAWSVLGGMNTEAFF	TGTGCCTGGAGTGTACTGGGGGGAATGAACACTGAAGCTTTCTTT
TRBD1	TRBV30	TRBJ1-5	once	CAWSQGTGGNQPQHF	TGTGCCTGGAGTCAAGGGACAGGGGGCAATCAGCCCCAGCATTTT
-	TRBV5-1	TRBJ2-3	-	CASSGKGATTDTQYF	TGCGCCAGTTCAGGTAAGGGAGCTACCACGGATACGCAGTATTTT
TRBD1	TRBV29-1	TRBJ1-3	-	CSAWTGSSGNTIYF	TGCAGCGCATGGACAGGGTCCTCTGGAAACACCATATATTTT
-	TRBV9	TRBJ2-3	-	CASSPLVSDTDTQYF	TGTGCCAGCAGCCCCCTCGTGAGCGACACAGATACGCAGTATTTT
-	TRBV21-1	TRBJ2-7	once	CASSNERQGASCGTYEQYF	TGTGCCAGCAGCAACGAGCGACAGGGAGCAAGTTGCGGGACCTACGAGCAGTACTTC
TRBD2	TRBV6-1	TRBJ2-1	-	CASGPEIGTSNEQFF	TGTGCCAGCGGGCCGGAGATCGGGACTAGCAATGAGCAGTTCTTC
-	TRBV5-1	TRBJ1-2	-	CASSLEAGEGYTF	TGCGCCAGCAGCTTGGAAGCGGGTGAGGGCTACACCTTC
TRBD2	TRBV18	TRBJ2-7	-	CASSPASAGLYEQYF	TGTGCCAGCTCACCCGCATCAGCGGGACTCTACGAGCAGTACTTC
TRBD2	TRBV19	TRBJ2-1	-	CASSSPGLASEQFF	TGTGCCAGTAGTTCACCGGGACTAGCGAGTGAGCAGTTCTTC
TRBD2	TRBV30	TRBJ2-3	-	CAWKPQASGSRDTQYF	TGTGCCTGGAAACCTCAGGCTAGCGGGAGTCGGGATACGCAGTATTTT
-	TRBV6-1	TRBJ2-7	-	CASSELTFYEQYF	TGTGCCAGCAGTGAATTGACATTCTACGAGCAGTACTTC
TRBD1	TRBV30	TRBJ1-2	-	CAWSVDRGLHYGYTF	TGTGCCTGGAGCGTAGACAGGGGGCTTCACTATGGCTACACCTTC
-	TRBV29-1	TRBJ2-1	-	CSAPAGSELNEQFF	TGCAGCGCCCCTGCCGGCAGCGAGCTCAATGAGCAGTTCTTC
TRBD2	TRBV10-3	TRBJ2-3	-	CAIRGGPSTDTQYF	TGTGCCATCCGGGGGGGGCCCAGCACAGATACGCAGTATTTT
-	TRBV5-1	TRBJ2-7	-	CASTLRAAGAYEQYF	TGCGCCAGCACCCTTAGGGCCGCAGGGGCCTACGAGCAGTACTTC
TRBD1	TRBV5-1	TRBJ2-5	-	CASSLGDRGLKTQYF	TGCGCCAGCAGCTTAGGCGACAGGGGGTTGAAGACCCAGTACTTC
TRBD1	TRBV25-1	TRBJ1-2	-	CASSRTGGRYGYTF	TGTGCCAGCAGTAGGACAGGGGGACGCTATGGCTACACCTTC
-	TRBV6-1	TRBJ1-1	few	CASSEGGFGTEAFF	TGTGCCAGCAGTGAGGGGGGGTTTGGCACTGAAGCTTTCTTT
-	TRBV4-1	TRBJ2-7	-	CASSQEEIGSYEQYF	TGCGCCAGCAGCCAAGAAGAAATCGGCTCCTACGAGCAGTACTTC
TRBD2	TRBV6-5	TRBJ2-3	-	CASSLAEGVDTQYF	TGTGCCAGCAGTCTAGCGGAAGGGGTAGATACGCAGTATTTT
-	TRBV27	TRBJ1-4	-	CASSFTGRFEKLFF	TGTGCCAGCAGTTTCACAGGGCGCTTCGAAAAACTGTTTTTT
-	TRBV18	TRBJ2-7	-	CASSPPSQSYEQYF	TGTGCCAGCTCACCACCATCGCAGTCCTACGAGCAGTACTTC
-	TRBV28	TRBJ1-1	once	CASTSNTEAFF	TGTGCCAGCACCTCTAACACTGAAGCTTTCTTT
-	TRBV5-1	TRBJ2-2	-	CASSSGVVSSRLTGELFF	TGCGCCAGCAGTTCGGGGGTCGTAAGTTCGCGACTCACCGGGGAGCTGTTTTTT
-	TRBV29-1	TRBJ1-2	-	CSALTGGTYGYTF	TGCAGCGCACTAACTGGGGGCACCTATGGCTACACCTTC
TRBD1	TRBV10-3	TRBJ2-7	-	CAISTETGGNEQYF	TGTGCCATCAGTACCGAGACAGGGGGCAACGAGCAGTACTTC
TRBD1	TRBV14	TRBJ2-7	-	CASSRGQATSYEQYF	TGTGCCAGCAGCCGTGGACAGGCCACCTCCTACGAGCAGTACTTC
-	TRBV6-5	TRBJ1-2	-	CASSYSDTDENYGYTF	TGTGCCAGCAGTTACTCTGACACCGACGAAAACTATGGCTACACCTTC
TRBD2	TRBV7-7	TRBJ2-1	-	CASSPFLAGSYNEQFF	TGTGCTAGCAGCCCCTTCCTAGCGGGATCCTACAATGAGCAGTTCTTC